The 14 T cell receptor beta chains listed next were all sequenced from one sample in a study of T cell changes during pregnancy in multiple sclerosis. The repertoire was sequenced with immunoSEQ multiplex PCR; TCRdb's copy has only in-frame clones and lacks some. This table holds about 53,000 clones, 85% to 95% found once. The sample was CD4+ T cells from peripheral blood mononuclear cells, taken in the third trimester of pregnancy. The receptor set was obtained from a female donor with multiple sclerosis, enrolled in a pregnancy study.

V usage is TRBV18 and J usage is TRBJ1-1; D is possibly TRBD1 (5 bases). The germline V gene has CDR1 KGHSH and CDR2 LQKENI. V was cut by 2 bases and J by 10 bases, with 11 bases left in between. The CDR3 contains 12 residues. CDR3 DNA: TGTGCCAGCTCACCAAGCGGGGCAGCAGCTTTCTTT. Amino acid sequence: CASSPSGAAAFF.

The gene calls are TRBV19 and TRBJ2-7; 9 bases are a match to TRBD1. J was trimmed by 4 bases and V by 0 bases; bases with no gene match: 4. Germline CDR1 LNHDA, CDR2 SQIVND (reference sequence). This CDR3 has 15 amino acids. CDR3 nucleotides: TGTGCCAGTAGTATAGATGGGACAGGGAGTTACGAGCAGTACTTC. Translating it yields CASSIDGTGSYEQYF.

The chain is built from TRBV5-4 and TRBJ1-2; D unclear. There are 14 residues in the CDR3. Per germline, CDR1 SGHNT and CDR2 YYREEE (reference sequence). V was pared by 2 bases and J by 2 bases, with 10 bases between. Here the CDR3 reads CASSLIESNYGYTF. The CDR3 coding sequence is TGTGCCAGCAGCTTAATCGAGTCGAACTATGGCTACACCTTC.

This chain connects TRBV4-1 to TRBJ1-2; possible D gene TRBD1, 5 bases. This CDR3 is 15 amino acids long. CDR1 and CDR2 from the germline V gene are MGHRA and YSYEKL. V was shortened by 3 bases and J by 4 bases, with 15 bases between the two germline ends. The CDR3 sequence: CASSQGEGVAYGYTF. The CDR3 nucleotides are TGCGCCAGCAGCCAGGGCGAAGGGGTCGCCTATGGCTACACCTTC.

The chain couples TRBV6-5 to TRBJ1-2; D gene uncertain. Trimming stripped 7 bases from V and 8 bases from J, with 23 bases between. In germline, CDR1 is MNHEY, CDR2 SVGAGI. The CDR3 has 15 residues. CDR3 sequence (DNA): TGTGCCAGCACCTACCTCTCTTCTGGCCGGGAGGGCTACACCTTC. The encoded protein is CASTYLSSGREGYTF.

The chain carries TRBV6-5 and TRBJ1-5; D is ambiguous. The CDR3 length is 14 residues. Trimming removed 0 bases from V and 5 bases from J, with 8 bases in between. Germline V gene data show CDR1 as MNHEY and CDR2 as SVGAGI. The CDR3 DNA follows: TGTGCCAGCAGTTACTCCCGGAGTCATCAGCCCCAGCATTTT. This codes for CASSYSRSHQPQHF.

V is TRBV27 and J is TRBJ1-6, with a weak D call TRBD1 (5 bases). The V and J ends lost 6 bases and 5 bases respectively, with 11 bases between them. This CDR3 spans 14 amino acids. Germline lookup yields CDR1 MNHEY and CDR2 SMNVEV (reference sequence). This CDR3 reads CASSRDLNNSPLHF. The CDR3 nucleotides are TGTGCCAGCAGCCGGGACTTGAATAATTCACCCCTCCACTTT.

The V and J genes are TRBV9 and TRBJ2-3; D gene unclear. From germline, CDR1 is SGDLS and CDR2 YYNGEE. The CDR3 totals 12 residues. V was clipped by 4 bases and J by 8 bases, with 11 bases between them. CDR3 sequence: CASSLVPGTQYF. CDR3 DNA sequence: TGTGCCAGCAGCCTGGTTCCGGGTACGCAGTATTTT.

The rearrangement uses TRBV18 and TRBJ1-1; 7 positions agree with TRBD1. The CDR3 extends over 18 amino acids. The V gene's germline CDR1 is KGHSH and CDR2 LQKENI. V lost 4 bases, J lost 5 bases, and 19 bases stayed unmatched. For the CDR3, the DNA is TGTGCCAGCTCACTAAACGGTCTTGACAGGGCCCAGCGGACTGAAGCTTTCTTT. This gives the protein CASSLNGLDRAQRTEAFF.

This sequence joins TRBV27 and TRBJ2-3; a possible D gene is TRBD2 (5 bases). V was shortened by 6 bases and J by 8 bases, with 12 bases between the two germline ends. This CDR3 spans 12 amino acids. Looked up from germline, CDR1 is MNHEY and CDR2 is SMNVEV (reference sequence). The CDR3 nucleotides are TGTGCCAGCAGCCCAAGCGGAGGTACGCAGTATTTT. Encoded protein: CASSPSGGTQYF.

The V gene is TRBV5-1, the J gene TRBJ2-2; possible D gene TRBD1, 5 bases. The CDR3 sequence is 15 residues long. Germline V gene sequence: CDR1 SGHRS, CDR2 YFSETQ. V lost 3 bases, J lost 3 bases, and 12 bases lay in between. The CDR3 sequence: CASSSNFRDTGELFF. The CDR3 nucleotides read TGCGCCAGCAGCTCCAACTTCAGGGACACCGGGGAGCTGTTTTTT.

The chain couples TRBV4-1 to TRBJ1-1, with TRBD1 identical over 10 bases. The CDR3 extends over 15 amino acids. V gave up 2 bases and J gave up 11 bases; unmatched junction bases: 11. In germline, CDR1 is MGHRA, CDR2 YSYEKL. As DNA, the CDR3 is TGCGCCAGCAGCCAACCGGGACAGGGGATCCGGCGGGCTTTCTTT. Its translation: CASSQPGQGIRRAFF.

The rearrangement joins TRBV5-8 to TRBJ2-1; 13 bases map to TRBD2. Trimming took 4 bases from V and 8 from J; bases not matched to a gene: 9. Germline CDR1 reads SGHTS; CDR2 reads YDEGEE. The CDR3 loop spans 16 amino acids. CDR3 bases: TGTGCCAGCAGCCCCACCGGGACTAGCGGGGAGGATGAGCAGTTCTTC. This encodes CASSPTGTSGEDEQFF.

V gene TRBV6-1 combines with J gene TRBJ1-1; TRBD1 agrees at 7 bases. J lost 4 bases, V lost 3 bases, and 8 bases had no gene match. The CDR3 is 15 amino acids. Germline V gives CDR1 MNHNS, CDR2 SASEGT. The CDR3: CASSEGFPGGTEAFF. The CDR3 nucleotides read TGTGCCAGCAGTGAGGGTTTTCCAGGGGGCACTGAAGCTTTCTTT.